This T cell receptor beta chain was retrieved from a study of identical twins. The CDR3 consists of 17 residues. Germline loops: CDR1 DFQATT, CDR2 SNEGSKA (reference sequence). V shed 1 base, J shed 1 base, and the junction held 5 bases outside the gene matches. This clonotype was seen a handful of times. TCRdb re-called the 5' RACE reads with MiXCR, one entry per CDR3 protein. The data show 1.5 million to 2 million distinct CDR3 sequences, around 29% seen once. The V call is TRBV20-1, the J call TRBJ2-1; TRBD2 matches at 12 bases. The sample comprised cord blood. This TCR came from a newborn girl in good health. The CDR3: CSARGLAGGMSYNEQFF. The CDR3 DNA reads TGCAGTGCTAGAGGCCTAGCGGGGGGGATGTCCTACAATGAGCAGTTCTTC.